A selection of T cell receptor beta chains follows, all from one sample in a study of shared clonotypes between healthy human individuals. Clones were read by immunoSEQ multiplex PCR, and TCRdb kept only the in-frame ones, dropping some. The sample shows 1,500,000 or so clones, approximately 98.5% of them seen only once. Sequencing was performed on naive CD4+ T cells sorted from blood. The receptor source for this set is a man aged 30 to 45 in good health. The CDR3 runs from the conserved cysteine through the conserved F or W. D genes are given only for firm matches.

D gene	V gene	CDR3 length	J gene	CDR3 protein	CDR3 DNA
.	TRBV7-9	15	TRBJ2-1	CASSLLSSSYNEQFF	TGTGCCAGCAGCTTACTCTCTAGCTCCTACAATGAGCAGTTCTTC
TRBD2	TRBV9	14	TRBJ2-3	CASSVASGRDTQYF	TGTGCCAGCAGCGTGGCTAGCGGGAGGGATACGCAGTATTTT
TRBD1	TRBV7-6	17	TRBJ2-7	CASSVLAAGTGGDEQYF	TGTGCCAGCAGCGTCTTAGCCGCGGGGACAGGGGGCGACGAGCAGTACTTC
.	TRBV7-2	14	TRBJ1-2	CASSLGLANYGYTF	TGTGCCAGCAGCTTAGGCTTAGCTAACTATGGCTACACCTTC
TRBD1	TRBV29-1	14	TRBJ2-7	CSVGSLGQGYEQYF	TGCAGCGTTGGGAGTCTCGGACAGGGTTACGAGCAGTACTTC
TRBD2	TRBV5-4	16	TRBJ2-1	CASTTPPGLADYEQFF	TGTGCCAGCACCACCCCTCCGGGACTAGCGGACTATGAGCAGTTCTTC
.	TRBV18	13	TRBJ1-2	CASSPSGAYGYTF	TGTGCCAGCTCACCAAGTGGGGCGTATGGCTACACCTTC
.	TRBV7-9	15	TRBJ2-3	CASTTIGDSTDTQYF	TGTGCCAGCACCACAATTGGGGATTCCACAGATACGCAGTATTTT
.	TRBV18	21	TRBJ2-1	CASSPLALIEGVSRAYNEQFF	TGTGCCAGCTCACCATTAGCCCTTATTGAGGGTGTCTCCCGAGCCTACAATGAGCAGTTCTTC
TRBD2	TRBV5-5	14	TRBJ2-3	CASRRERGTDTQYF	TGTGCCAGCCGGCGGGAGAGGGGCACAGATACGCAGTATTTT
.	TRBV5-1	12	TRBJ2-3	CASGQSTDTQYF	TGCGCCAGTGGACAGAGCACAGATACGCAGTATTTT
TRBD2	TRBV5-8	16	TRBJ2-7	CASSLLGSGSSYEQYF	TGTGCCAGCAGCTTGCTGGGAAGCGGGAGTAGCTACGAGCAGTACTTC
TRBD2	TRBV9	11	TRBJ2-5	CASSAGGTQYF	TGTGCCAGCAGCGCGGGGGGGACCCAGTACTTC
.	TRBV5-6	15	TRBJ1-2	CASNPRGRANYGYTF	TGTGCCAGCAACCCGAGGGGCAGGGCTAACTATGGCTACACCTTC